The next 13 T cell receptor beta chains were all read from a single sample in a study of OX40 agonist ivuxolimab in advanced cancers. Data came from immunoSEQ multiplex PCR; TCRdb stores just in-frame clones and leaves some out. The sample includes 83,000 or so clones, about 86% of them seen just once. The sample here was CD4+ or CD8+ T cells sorted from blood, taken in a trial of the OX40 agonist ivuxolimab. Receptors were obtained from an adult with an advanced solid tumor such as melanoma, head and neck, liver or kidney cancer.

This clone was counted many times. The V and J genes are TRBV7-9 and TRBJ1-1, with D possibly being TRBD1 (5 bases). This CDR3 spans 14 amino acids. V lost 1 base, J lost 5 bases, and 11 bases lay in between. Germline CDR1 reads SEHNR; CDR2 reads FQNEAQ (reference sequence). CDR3 nucleotides: TGTGCCAGCAGCTTAGTGGGGACGAAGACTGAAGCTTTCTTT. It specifies CASSLVGTKTEAFF. Full variable domain (missing parts from reference TRBV7-9 and TRBJ1-1): DTGVSQNPRHKITKRGQNVTFRCDPISEHNRLYWYRQTLGQGPEFLTYFQNEAQLEKSRLLSDRFSAERPKGSFSTLEIQRTEQGDSAMYLCASSLVGTKTEAFFGQGTRLTVV.

The chain links TRBV7-2 to TRBJ2-5; D is unresolved. The CDR3 is 13 residues long. Trimming cost V 1 base and J 5 bases, with 8 bases left between them. Per germline, CDR1 SGHTA and CDR2 FQGNSA. The CDR3 loop reads CASSLGLRETQYF. CDR3 bases: TGTGCCAGCAGCTTAGGTCTACGGGAGACCCAGTACTTC. The complete variable domain, with remaining parts taken from reference TRBV7-2 and TRBJ2-5, reads GAGVSQSPSNKVTEKGKDVELRCDPISGHTALYWYRQSLGQGLEFLIYFQGNSAPDKSGLPSDRFSAERTGGSVSTLTIQRTQQEDSAVYLCASSLGLRETQYFGPGTRLLVL.

The chain carries TRBV19 and TRBJ2-5, with 9 bases that match TRBD1. Germline V gene lookup returns CDR1 LNHDA and CDR2 SQIVND (reference sequence). J lost 5 bases, V lost 4 bases, and 5 bases had no gene match. The CDR3 extends over 14 amino acids. The CDR3 spells CASSTTGGGETQYF. CDR3 bases: TGTGCCAGTAGTACTACAGGGGGCGGGGAGACCCAGTACTTC.

The CDR3 DNA reads as TGTGCCAGCAGCAGACCCTTGAAGACAGGCTATGACAATGAGCAGTTCTTC. The encoded protein is CASSRPLKTGYDNEQFF. The rearrangement links TRBV7-6 to TRBJ2-1; weak D call: TRBD1 (6 bases). The CDR3 runs 17 residues. Germline V CDR1 and CDR2: SGHVS, FNYEAQ. V was pared by 5 bases and J by 5 bases, with 22 bases between.

The chain uses TRBV6-1 and TRBJ1-2, with 7 bases fitting TRBD1. This CDR3 region has 13 residues. Trimming at V came to 6 bases and at J to 3 bases, leaving 4 bases not matched to a gene. CDR1 is MNHNS and CDR2 is SASEGT in the germline V gene. Written as DNA, the CDR3 is TGTGCCAGCAGACTACAGGGGTACTATGGCTACACCTTC. Translation gives CASRLQGYYGYTF.

The V gene is TRBV7-9, the J gene TRBJ2-7; TRBD1 matches 9 bases. Unmatched junction bases numbered 7, after V lost 4 bases and J lost 0 bases. Germline assignment: CDR1 SEHNR and CDR2 FQNEAQ (reference sequence). This CDR3 spans 16 amino acids. The CDR3 region is CASSWASGQGSYEQYF. CDR3 nucleotides: TGTGCCAGCAGCTGGGCCTCGGGACAGGGCTCCTACGAGCAGTACTTC.

The V call is TRBV10-3, the J call TRBJ2-7; TRBD2 agrees at 7 bases. The CDR3 is 14 residues long. The V gene end was trimmed by 3 bases and the J gene end by 2 bases; junction bases not matched to a gene: 4. Per the germline V gene, CDR1 is ENHRY and CDR2 is SYGVKD. The CDR3 region is CAISESSGAYEQYF. Here the CDR3 DNA reads TGTGCCATCAGTGAATCTAGCGGCGCCTACGAGCAGTACTTC.

Here the CDR3 reads CASSSKTGGGRTSREQYF. The CDR3 bases are TGTGCCAGCAGCTCGAAAACCGGAGGTGGACGGACTTCTCGGGAGCAGTACTTC. The chain is built from TRBV7-2 and TRBJ2-7; possible D gene TRBD2, 5 bases. Per germline, CDR1 SGHTA and CDR2 FQGNSA. The CDR3 totals 18 residues. Trimming took off 4 bases at V and 7 bases at J, with 29 bases between the two ends.

This sequence joins TRBV14 and TRBJ1-2; a possible D gene is TRBD1 (6 bases). This CDR3 region has 14 residues. Between the trimmed V and J ends, which lost 2 bases and 6 bases, there was a span of 13 bases. Germline lookup yields CDR1 SGHDN and CDR2 FVKESK. The CDR3 coding sequence is TGTGCCAGCAGCCAATTACAGGGTTTGGATGGCTACACCTTC. This codes for CASSQLQGLDGYTF.

The chain uses TRBV30 and TRBJ2-7, with D perhaps TRBD2 (6 bases). V lost 4 bases and J lost 0, with 19 bases in between. The CDR3 extends over 16 amino acids. Germline CDR1 reads GTSNPN; CDR2 reads SVGIG (reference sequence). The CDR3 bases are TGTGCCTGGACCCCCCTAGGGGCGGGATCCTCCTACGAGCAGTACTTC. This gives the protein CAWTPLGAGSSYEQYF.

The chain combines TRBV19 with TRBJ1-2, with 8 bases aligning to TRBD1. Germline V lookup: CDR1 LNHDA, CDR2 SQIVND (reference sequence). There are 14 residues in the CDR3. J gave up 7 bases and V 7 bases, and 11 bases lay outside the gene matches. The CDR3 DNA follows: TGTGCCAGTAATCCCGCAGGGGGCTACCGTGGCTACACCTTC. This codes for CASNPAGGYRGYTF.

The chain employs TRBV7-8 and TRBJ1-3; D call uncertain. This CDR3 is built from 15 residues. The V gene lost 5 bases and the J gene lost 0 bases, with 11 bases spanning the gap. CDR1 is SGHVS and CDR2 is FQNEAQ in the germline V gene. CDR3 in amino acids: CASSPLLVSGNTIYF. The CDR3 DNA sequence: TGTGCCAGCAGCCCTCTCCTGGTCTCTGGAAACACCATATATTTT.

CDR3 loop: CASSLARGDGGYTF. As DNA, the CDR3 is TGCGCCAGCAGCTTGGCCAGGGGGGATGGCGGCTACACCTTC. J is TRBJ1-2 and V is TRBV5-1, with 7 positions matching TRBD1. The CDR3 is 14 residues long. The V gene's germline CDR1 is SGHRS and CDR2 YFSETQ. The trim removed 0 bases at V and 8 bases at J, leaving 7 bases unmatched.